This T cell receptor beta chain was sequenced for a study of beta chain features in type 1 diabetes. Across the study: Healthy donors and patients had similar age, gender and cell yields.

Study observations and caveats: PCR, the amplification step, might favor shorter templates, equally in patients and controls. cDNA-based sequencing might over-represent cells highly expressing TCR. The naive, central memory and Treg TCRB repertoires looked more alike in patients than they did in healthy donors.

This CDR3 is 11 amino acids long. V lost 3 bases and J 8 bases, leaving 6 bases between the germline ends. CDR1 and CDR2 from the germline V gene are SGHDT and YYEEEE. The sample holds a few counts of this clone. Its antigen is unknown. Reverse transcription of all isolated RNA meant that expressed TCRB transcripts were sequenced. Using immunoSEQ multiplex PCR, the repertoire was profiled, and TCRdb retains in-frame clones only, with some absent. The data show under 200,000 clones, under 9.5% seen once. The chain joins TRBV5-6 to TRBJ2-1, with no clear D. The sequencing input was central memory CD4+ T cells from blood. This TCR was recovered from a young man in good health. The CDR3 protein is CASSWADEQFF. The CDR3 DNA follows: TGTGCCAGCAGCTGGGCCGATGAGCAGTTCTTC.